These 22 T cell receptor beta chains were all obtained from the same sample, sequenced in a study of blood T cell repertoires in COVID-19. Libraries were prepared by immunoSEQ multiplex PCR; TCRdb keeps only in-frame clonotypes and omits some of them. Of approximately 42,000 clones listed, about 70% were seen once; the top ten hold approximately 60%. The material sequenced was peripheral blood. The receptor set was obtained from a man older than 75 with acute or convalescent COVID-19.

The J gene is TRBJ2-2, the V gene TRBV18; a possible D gene is TRBD1 (6 bases). Between the trimmed V and J ends, which lost 3 bases and 4 bases, there was a span of 21 bases. Germline CDR1 is KGHSH and CDR2 is LQKENI. CDR3 length: 18 amino acids. The CDR3 sequence: CASSPAPRQASSTGELFF. Written as DNA, the CDR3 is TGTGCCAGCTCACCGGCCCCTCGACAGGCCTCGTCCACCGGGGAGCTGTTTTTT. The full variable domain, rest sourced from reference TRBV18 and TRBJ2-2, is NAGVMQNPRHLVRRRGQEARLRCSPMKGHSHVYWYRQLPEEGLKFMVYLQKENIIDESGMPKERFSAEFPKEGPSILRIQQVVRGDSAAYFCASSPAPRQASSTGELFFGEGSRLTVL.

The V gene is TRBV14, the J gene TRBJ1-4; a weak D match, TRBD1 (5 bases). Trimming pared 6 bases from V and 1 base from J, leaving 9 bases between. The length of the CDR3 is 14 residues. Germline V CDR1 and CDR2: SGHDN, FVKESK. Written as DNA, the CDR3 is TGTGCCAGCAGATCTCAGGGAACTAATGAAAAACTGTTTTTT. This encodes CASRSQGTNEKLFF.

V is TRBV15 and J is TRBJ2-7; 7 bases agree with TRBD1. CDR1 and CDR2 (germline): LNHNV, YYDKDF (reference sequence). This CDR3 has 16 residues. J lost 1 base, V lost 0 bases, and 6 bases had no gene match. In DNA form, the CDR3 reads TGTGCCACCAGCAGAGATTCCGGGACAGCATCCTACGAGCAGTACTTC. It yields the protein CATSRDSGTASYEQYF.

This clone was recorded many times. This sequence joins TRBV5-1 and TRBJ2-7, with TRBD2 identical over 9 bases. The CDR3 consists of 18 residues. CDR1 SGHRS and CDR2 YFSETQ come from the germline V gene. V gave up 4 bases and J gave up 0 bases; unmatched junction bases: 14. CDR3 region: CASSPGRLAGDSSYEQYF. The CDR3 coding sequence is TGCGCCAGCAGCCCCGGACGGTTAGCGGGAGACAGCTCCTACGAGCAGTACTTC.

The V and J genes are TRBV3-1 (or the pseudogene TRBV3-2) and TRBJ2-1, with TRBD1 matching 9 bases. Trimming removed 1 base from V and 5 bases from J; junction bases left unmatched: 9. Looked up from germline, CDR1 is LGHDT and CDR2 is YNNKEL (reference sequence). The CDR3 extends over 17 amino acids. The CDR3 is CASSQGTGAFGDNEQFF. The CDR3 nucleotides are TGTGCCAGCAGCCAAGGGACAGGGGCCTTCGGGGACAATGAGCAGTTCTTC.

The V gene is TRBV5-5, the J gene TRBJ1-4, with a weak D call TRBD1 (6 bases). The CDR3 spans 14 residues. Germline assignment: CDR1 SGHKS and CDR2 YYEKEE (reference sequence). The germline V and J ends were trimmed by 2 bases and 6 bases, with 11 bases remaining between them. This CDR3 reads CASSLTGTDEKLFF. DNA for the CDR3: TGTGCCAGCAGCTTAACAGGGACGGATGAAAAACTGTTTTTT.

V usage is TRBV19 and J usage is TRBJ1-1; no reliable D call. The CDR3 sequence is 12 residues long. With 1 base removed from V and 13 bases from J, the gap between germline ends came to 13 bases. The germline V gene encodes CDR1 LNHDA and CDR2 SQIVND (reference sequence). The CDR3 here is CASSIANREVFF. The CDR3 DNA follows: TGTGCCAGTAGTATAGCTAATAGAGAGGTTTTCTTT.

The V call is TRBV7-9, the J call TRBJ2-3; 8 bases are a match to TRBD2. This CDR3 has 14 residues. From germline, CDR1 is SEHNR and CDR2 FQNEAQ (reference sequence). V was clipped by 3 bases and J by 4 bases; unmatched bases: 3. CDR3 in DNA: TGTGCCAGCAGCTTGGCGGGAGGAGCAGATACGCAGTATTTT. As protein: CASSLAGGADTQYF.

The chain couples TRBV4-1 to TRBJ1-5; a weak D match, TRBD1 (5 bases). V lost 3 bases and J lost 4, with 10 bases in between. This CDR3 contains 14 residues. CDR1 is MGHRA, CDR2 YSYEKL, per germline. The CDR3 nucleotides read TGCGCCAGCAGCCAGCCAGGGCGAAATCAGCCCCAGCATTTT. The encoded protein is CASSQPGRNQPQHF.

This rearrangement joins TRBV27 to TRBJ2-7; TRBD1 is a possible D gene (6 bases). The CDR3 spans 15 residues. Germline V lookup: CDR1 MNHEY, CDR2 SMNVEV (reference sequence). Trimming shortened V by 6 bases and J by 3 bases, and 18 bases separated the two germline ends. CDR3 sequence reads: CASRRSTGAYYEQYF. CDR3 in DNA: TGTGCCAGCAGAAGATCGACAGGCGCCTACTACGAGCAGTACTTC.

V gene TRBV29-1 combines with J gene TRBJ1-1; TRBD1 matches 7 bases. J lost 4 bases, V lost 7 bases, and 6 bases had no gene match. The CDR3 loop spans 12 amino acids. The germline V gene has CDR1 SQVTM and CDR2 ANQGSEA. The CDR3 coding sequence is TGCAGCGGTCACAGGGGAGGCACTGAAGCTTTCTTT. Its protein product is CSGHRGGTEAFF.

V gene TRBV6-2 or TRBV6-3 combines with J gene TRBJ2-5; 7 bases are a match to TRBD2. V lost 4 bases and J lost 3; bases outside the gene matches: 14. Germline V gene sequence: CDR1 MNHEY, CDR2 SVGEGT. CDR3 length: 17 amino acids. CDR3 sequence (DNA): TGTGCCAGCAGTTCCCAGGGTACCGCTAGCGGAAAAGAGACCCAGTACTTC. It is translated as CASSSQGTASGKETQYF.

The rearrangement links TRBV5-1 to TRBJ1-1; 8 bases fit TRBD1. From germline, CDR1 is SGHRS and CDR2 YFSETQ. This CDR3 region has 14 residues. The V gene end was trimmed by 0 bases and the J gene end by 10 bases; junction bases not matched to a gene: 8. The CDR3 spells CASSLGGQGFRAFF. CDR3 sequence (DNA): TGCGCCAGCAGCTTGGGAGGACAGGGCTTTCGAGCTTTCTTT.

In this sample, this clone turned up many times. J is TRBJ2-3 and V is TRBV6-5, with D perhaps TRBD2 (6 bases). CDR1 is MNHEY, CDR2 SVGAGI, per germline. The CDR3 totals 13 residues. V was clipped by 6 bases and J by 4 bases, with 11 bases between them. The CDR3 region has the DNA TGTGCCAGCAGCCGCACTAGCCCAGATACGCAGTATTTT. It encodes CASSRTSPDTQYF.

The J gene is TRBJ1-1, the V gene TRBV28; D gene ambiguous. The CDR3 extends over 14 amino acids. Trimming stripped 2 bases from V and 1 base from J, with 8 bases between. Germline values: CDR1 MDHEN, CDR2 SYDVKM. The DNA for the CDR3 is TGTGCCAGCAGTTTAGTAATGAGGAACACTGAAGCTTTCTTT. This translates into CASSLVMRNTEAFF.

This clone was detected a few times. The chain couples TRBV18 to TRBJ1-2; D is unclear. Trimming left V 2 bases short and J 8 bases short, with 12 bases between. Looked up from germline, CDR1 is KGHSH and CDR2 is LQKENI. CDR3 length equals 13 residues. CDR3 loop: CASSPSGQTGYTF. The CDR3 coding sequence is TGTGCCAGCTCACCAAGTGGCCAAACGGGCTACACCTTC.

The chain carries TRBV18 and TRBJ2-2, with 7 bases matching TRBD1. The CDR3 spans 13 residues. Germline assignment: CDR1 KGHSH and CDR2 LQKENI. V gave up 3 bases and J gave up 7 bases; unmatched junction bases: 2. CDR3 loop: CASSPDRVGELFF. CDR3 nucleotide sequence: TGTGCCAGCTCACCCGACAGGGTCGGGGAGCTGTTTTTT.

J is TRBJ1-5 and V is TRBV27, with 11 bases matching TRBD1. V was clipped by 6 bases and J by 7 bases; unmatched bases: 11. The CDR3 is 16 residues long. CDR1 MNHEY and CDR2 SMNVEV come from the germline V gene (reference sequence). CDR3 loop: CASRPGQGGPSQPQHF. Here the CDR3 DNA reads TGTGCCAGCAGGCCGGGACAGGGGGGCCCCAGCCAGCCCCAGCATTTT.

This rearrangement joins TRBV28 to TRBJ1-1, with 7 bases lining up with TRBD1. The CDR3 consists of 14 residues. CDR1 and CDR2 (germline): MDHEN, SYDVKM. V trimming: 7 bases; J trimming: 5 bases; junction bases outside the gene matches: 10. CDR3 sequence reads: CASITGVRGTEAFF. In DNA form, the CDR3 reads TGTGCCAGCATAACAGGGGTGAGAGGGACTGAAGCTTTCTTT.

V and J are TRBV12-3 or TRBV12-4 and TRBJ2-1; D unclear. The CDR3 contains 12 residues. Trimming took 2 bases from V and 5 from J, leaving 4 bases between them. In DNA, the CDR3 is TGTGCCAGCAGTTTACAAAACAATGAGCAGTTCTTC. As protein: CASSLQNNEQFF.

The chain couples TRBV28 to TRBJ2-3; 9 bases fit TRBD1. V was clipped by 6 bases and J by 4 bases; unmatched bases: 5. CDR1 and CDR2 (germline): MDHEN, SYDVKM. This CDR3 region has 14 residues. Written as DNA, the CDR3 is TGTGCCAGCAGGGGGGACAGGGAGGCAGATACGCAGTATTTT. Encoded protein: CASRGDREADTQYF.

The V gene is TRBV15, the J gene TRBJ1-2, with 7 bases matching TRBD1. Germline values: CDR1 LNHNV, CDR2 YYDKDF (reference sequence). This CDR3 region has 15 residues. J was trimmed by 4 bases and V by 5 bases; bases with no gene match: 10. CDR3 sequence: CATSSRDREVYGYTF. The CDR3 DNA reads as TGTGCCACCAGCTCCCGAGACAGGGAAGTCTATGGCTACACCTTC.